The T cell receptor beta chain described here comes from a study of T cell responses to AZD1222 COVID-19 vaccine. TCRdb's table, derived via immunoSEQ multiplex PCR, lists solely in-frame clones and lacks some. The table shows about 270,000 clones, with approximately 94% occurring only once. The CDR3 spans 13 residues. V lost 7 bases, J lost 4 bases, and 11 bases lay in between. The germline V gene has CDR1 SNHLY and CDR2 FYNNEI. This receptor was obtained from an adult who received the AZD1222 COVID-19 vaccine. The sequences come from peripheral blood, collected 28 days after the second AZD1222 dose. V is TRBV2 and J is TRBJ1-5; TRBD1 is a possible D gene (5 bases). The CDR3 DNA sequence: TGTGCCAGCACGGTGGGGGGGAATCAGCCCCAGCATTTT. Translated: CASTVGGNQPQHF.